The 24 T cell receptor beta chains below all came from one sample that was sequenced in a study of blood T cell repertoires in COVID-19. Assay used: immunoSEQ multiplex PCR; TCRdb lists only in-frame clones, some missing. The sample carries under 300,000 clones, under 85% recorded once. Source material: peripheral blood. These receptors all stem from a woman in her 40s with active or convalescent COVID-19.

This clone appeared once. The CDR3 region has the DNA TGCAGTGCTACACAAGAGACCCAGTACTTC. Its protein product is CSATQETQYF. V gene TRBV20-1 combines with J gene TRBJ2-5; no firm D call. The germline V and J ends were trimmed by 4 bases and 2 bases, with 2 bases remaining between them. Germline V gives CDR1 DFQATT, CDR2 SNEGSKA (reference sequence). This CDR3 contains 10 residues.

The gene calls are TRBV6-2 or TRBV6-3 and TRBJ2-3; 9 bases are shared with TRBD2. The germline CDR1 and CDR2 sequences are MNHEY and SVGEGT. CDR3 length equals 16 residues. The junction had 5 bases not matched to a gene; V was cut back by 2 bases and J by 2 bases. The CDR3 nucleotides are TGTGCCAGCAGTTACGGCGGGGGGGCCGACACAGATACGCAGTATTTT. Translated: CASSYGGGADTDTQYF.

The CDR3 sequence: CASSPGTASNYGYTF. The CDR3 coding sequence is TGCGCCAGCAGCCCAGGGACAGCTTCTAACTATGGCTACACCTTC. The gene calls are TRBV5-1 and TRBJ1-2; 7 nucleotides match TRBD1. Germline CDR1 and CDR2: SGHRS and YFSETQ. This CDR3 has 15 amino acids. V was clipped by 4 bases and J by 0 bases; unmatched bases: 6.

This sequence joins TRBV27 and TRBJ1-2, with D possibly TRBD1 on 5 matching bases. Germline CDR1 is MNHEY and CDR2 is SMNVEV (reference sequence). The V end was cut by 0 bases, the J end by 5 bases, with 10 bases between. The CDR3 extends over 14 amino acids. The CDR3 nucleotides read TGTGCCAGCAGTTTATCAGGGGCTGGGTATGGCTACACCTTC. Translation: CASSLSGAGYGYTF.

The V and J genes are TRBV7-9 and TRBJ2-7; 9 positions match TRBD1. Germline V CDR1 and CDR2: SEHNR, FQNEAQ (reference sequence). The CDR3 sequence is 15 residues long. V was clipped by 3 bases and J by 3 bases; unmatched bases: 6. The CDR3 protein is CASSFRGDRVYEQYF. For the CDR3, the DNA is TGTGCCAGCAGCTTCCGAGGGGACAGGGTCTACGAGCAGTACTTC.

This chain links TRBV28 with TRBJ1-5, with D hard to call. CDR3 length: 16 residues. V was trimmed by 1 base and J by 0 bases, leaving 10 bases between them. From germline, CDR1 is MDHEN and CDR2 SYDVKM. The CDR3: CASSLLGPNSNQPQHF. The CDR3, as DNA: TGTGCCAGCAGTTTATTGGGCCCTAATAGCAATCAGCCCCAGCATTTT.

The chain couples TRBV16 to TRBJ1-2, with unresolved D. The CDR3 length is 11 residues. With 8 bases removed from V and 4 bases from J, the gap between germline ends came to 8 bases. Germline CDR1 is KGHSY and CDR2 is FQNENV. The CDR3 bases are TGTGCCAGCGCCGCTAGCTATGGCTACACCTTC. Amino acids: CASAASYGYTF.

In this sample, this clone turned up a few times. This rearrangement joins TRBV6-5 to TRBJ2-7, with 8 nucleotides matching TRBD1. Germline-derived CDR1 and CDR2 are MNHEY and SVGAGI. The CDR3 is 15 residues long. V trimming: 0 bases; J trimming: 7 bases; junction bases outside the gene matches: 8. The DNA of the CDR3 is TGTGCCAGCAGTTACTCCGGCAGGGGGCTTGAGGAGCAGTACTTC. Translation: CASSYSGRGLEEQYF.

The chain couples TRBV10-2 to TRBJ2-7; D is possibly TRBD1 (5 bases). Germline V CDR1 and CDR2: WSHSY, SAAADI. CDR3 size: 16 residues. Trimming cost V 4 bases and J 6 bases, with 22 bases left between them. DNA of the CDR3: TGCGCCAGCAGTGCCTTACCCCTGGGGCCTGAGATCGAGCAGTACTTC. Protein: CASSALPLGPEIEQYF.

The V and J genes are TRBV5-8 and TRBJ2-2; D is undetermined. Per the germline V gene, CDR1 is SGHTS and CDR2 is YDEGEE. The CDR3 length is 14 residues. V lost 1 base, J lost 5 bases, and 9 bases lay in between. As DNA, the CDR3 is TGTGCCAGCAGCTTGCACAGTCGGACCGGGGAGCTGTTTTTT. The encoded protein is CASSLHSRTGELFF.

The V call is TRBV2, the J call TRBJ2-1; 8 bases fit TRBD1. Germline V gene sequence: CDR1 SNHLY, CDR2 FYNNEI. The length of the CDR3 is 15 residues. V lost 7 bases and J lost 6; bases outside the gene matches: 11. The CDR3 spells CASTEDRGWVNEQFF. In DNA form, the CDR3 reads TGTGCCAGCACAGAAGACAGGGGATGGGTCAATGAGCAGTTCTTC.

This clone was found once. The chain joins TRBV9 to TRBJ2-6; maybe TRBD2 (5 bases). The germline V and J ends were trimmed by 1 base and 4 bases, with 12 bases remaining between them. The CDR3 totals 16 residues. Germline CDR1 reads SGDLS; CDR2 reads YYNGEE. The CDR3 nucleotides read TGTGCCAGCAGCGTAACGGGAATGAGCGGGGCCAACGTCCTGACTTTC. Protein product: CASSVTGMSGANVLTF.

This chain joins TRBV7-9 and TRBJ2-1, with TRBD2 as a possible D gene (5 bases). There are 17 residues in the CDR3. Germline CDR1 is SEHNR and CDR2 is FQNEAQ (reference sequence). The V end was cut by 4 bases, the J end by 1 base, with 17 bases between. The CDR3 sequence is CASSSIEGIGSYNEQFF. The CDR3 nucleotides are TGTGCCAGCAGCTCGATAGAGGGTATAGGGTCCTACAATGAGCAGTTCTTC. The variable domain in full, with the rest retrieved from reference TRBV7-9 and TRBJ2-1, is DTGVSQNPRHKITKRGQNVTFRCDPISEHNRLYWYRQTLGQGPEFLTYFQNEAQLEKSRLLSDRFSAERPKGSFSTLEIQRTEQGDSAMYLCASSSIEGIGSYNEQFFGPGTRLTVL.

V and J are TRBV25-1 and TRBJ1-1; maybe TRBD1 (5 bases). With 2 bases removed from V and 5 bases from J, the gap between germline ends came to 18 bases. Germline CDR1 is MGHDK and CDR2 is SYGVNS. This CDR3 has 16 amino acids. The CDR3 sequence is CASSEGGGKGWTEAFF. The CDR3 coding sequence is TGTGCCAGCAGTGAAGGGGGAGGAAAGGGATGGACTGAAGCTTTCTTT.

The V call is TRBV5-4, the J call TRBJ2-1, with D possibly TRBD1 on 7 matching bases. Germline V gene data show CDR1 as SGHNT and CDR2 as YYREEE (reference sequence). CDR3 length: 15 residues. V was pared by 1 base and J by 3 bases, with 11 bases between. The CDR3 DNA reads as TGTGCCAGCAGCTTGTCCAGGGGGGTCTACAATGAGCAGTTCTTC. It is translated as CASSLSRGVYNEQFF. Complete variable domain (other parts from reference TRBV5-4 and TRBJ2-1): ETGVTQSPTHLIKTRGQQVTLRCSSQSGHNTVSWYQQALGQGPQFIFQYYREEENGRGNFPPRFSGLQFPNYSSELNVNALELDDSALYLCASSLSRGVYNEQFFGPGTRLTVL.

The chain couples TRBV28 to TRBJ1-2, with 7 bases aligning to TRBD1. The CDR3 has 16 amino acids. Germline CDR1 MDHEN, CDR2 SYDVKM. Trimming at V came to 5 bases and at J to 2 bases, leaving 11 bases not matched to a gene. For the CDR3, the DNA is TGTGCCAGCAGTATACTCTCGACAGGGTGGAACTATGGCTACACCTTC. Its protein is CASSILSTGWNYGYTF.

The CDR3 spells CASSVPGFENTEAFF. CDR3 nucleotides: TGTGCCAGCAGTGTTCCGGGTTTTGAGAACACTGAAGCTTTCTTT. The chain uses TRBV6-4 and TRBJ1-1; D ambiguous. Germline loops: CDR1 MRHNA, CDR2 SNTAGT. The CDR3 is 15 amino acids. The germline V and J ends were trimmed by 4 bases and 1 base, with 13 bases remaining between them.

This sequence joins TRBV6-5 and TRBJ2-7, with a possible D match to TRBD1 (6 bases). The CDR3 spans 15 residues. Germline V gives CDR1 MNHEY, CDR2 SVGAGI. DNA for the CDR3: TGTGCCAGCAGCTACTGCAGACAGGATCCCTACGAGCAGTACGTC. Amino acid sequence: CASSYCRQDPYEQYV.

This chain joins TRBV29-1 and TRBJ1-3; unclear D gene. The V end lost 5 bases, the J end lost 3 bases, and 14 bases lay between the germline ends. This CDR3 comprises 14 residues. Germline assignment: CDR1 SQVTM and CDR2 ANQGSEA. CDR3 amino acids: CSVRLPEDGNTIYF. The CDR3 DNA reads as TGCAGCGTTAGGCTCCCGGAGGATGGAAACACCATATATTTT.

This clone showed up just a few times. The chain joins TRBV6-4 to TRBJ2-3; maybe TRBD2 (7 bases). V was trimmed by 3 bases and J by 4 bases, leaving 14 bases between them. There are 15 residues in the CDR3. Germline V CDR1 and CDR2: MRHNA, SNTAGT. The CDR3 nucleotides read TGTGCCAGCAGTGAGAAAAGGGAGGGGGCAGATACGCAGTATTTT. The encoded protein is CASSEKREGADTQYF.

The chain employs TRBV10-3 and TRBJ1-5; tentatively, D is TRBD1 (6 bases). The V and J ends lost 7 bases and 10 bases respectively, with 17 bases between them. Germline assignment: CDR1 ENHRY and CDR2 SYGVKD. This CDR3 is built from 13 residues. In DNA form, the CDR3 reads TGTGCCATCAAAAGGACAGCCTTTGGACCCCAGCATTTT. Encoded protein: CAIKRTAFGPQHF.

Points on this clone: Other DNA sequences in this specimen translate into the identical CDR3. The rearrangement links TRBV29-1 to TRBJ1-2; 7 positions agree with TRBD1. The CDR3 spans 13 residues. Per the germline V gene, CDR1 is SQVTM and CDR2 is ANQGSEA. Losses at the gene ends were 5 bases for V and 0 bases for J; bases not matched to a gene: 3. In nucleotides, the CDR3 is TGCAGCGTTCTTGACAGGGCTAACTATGGCTACACCTTC. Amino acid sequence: CSVLDRANYGYTF.

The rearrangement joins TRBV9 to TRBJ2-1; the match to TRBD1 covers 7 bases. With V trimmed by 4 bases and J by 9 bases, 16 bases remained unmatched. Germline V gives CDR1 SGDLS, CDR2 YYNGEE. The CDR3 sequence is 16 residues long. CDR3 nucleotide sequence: TGTGCCAGCAGCCCACCCCCGGCGGACAGGCCAGGTGAGCAGTTCTTC. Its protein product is CASSPPPADRPGEQFF.

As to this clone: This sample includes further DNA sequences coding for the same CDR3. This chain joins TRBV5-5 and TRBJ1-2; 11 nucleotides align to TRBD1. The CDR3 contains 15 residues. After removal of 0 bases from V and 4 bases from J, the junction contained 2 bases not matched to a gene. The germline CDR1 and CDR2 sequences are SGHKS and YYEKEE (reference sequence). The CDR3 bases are TGTGCCAGCAGCTTGGCGGGACAGGGGGTCTATGGCTACACCTTC. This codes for CASSLAGQGVYGYTF.